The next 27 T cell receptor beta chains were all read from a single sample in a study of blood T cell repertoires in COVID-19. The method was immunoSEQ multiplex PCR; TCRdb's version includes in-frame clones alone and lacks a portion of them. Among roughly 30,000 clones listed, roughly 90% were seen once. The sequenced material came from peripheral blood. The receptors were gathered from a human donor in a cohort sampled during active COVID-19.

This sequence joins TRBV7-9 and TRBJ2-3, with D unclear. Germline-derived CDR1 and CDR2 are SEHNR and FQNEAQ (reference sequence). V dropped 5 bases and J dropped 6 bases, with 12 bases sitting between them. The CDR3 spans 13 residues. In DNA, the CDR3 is TGTGCCAGCAGCCGAGACTTTCCGGATACGCAGTATTTT. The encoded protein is CASSRDFPDTQYF.

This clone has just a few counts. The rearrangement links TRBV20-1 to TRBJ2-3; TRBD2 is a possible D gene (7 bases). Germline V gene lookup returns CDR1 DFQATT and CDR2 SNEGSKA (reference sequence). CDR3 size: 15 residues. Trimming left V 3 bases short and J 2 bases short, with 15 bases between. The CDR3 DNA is TGCAGTGCTAGTTTAGGCGGGGGCTACACAGATACGCAGTATTTT. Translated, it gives CSASLGGGYTDTQYF.

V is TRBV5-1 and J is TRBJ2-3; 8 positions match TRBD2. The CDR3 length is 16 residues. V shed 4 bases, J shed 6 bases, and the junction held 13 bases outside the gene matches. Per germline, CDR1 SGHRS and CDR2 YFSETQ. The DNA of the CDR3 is TGCGCCAGCAGCAGGGCTGGTAGCGGGGATCCCGATACGCAGTATTTT. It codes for CASSRAGSGDPDTQYF.

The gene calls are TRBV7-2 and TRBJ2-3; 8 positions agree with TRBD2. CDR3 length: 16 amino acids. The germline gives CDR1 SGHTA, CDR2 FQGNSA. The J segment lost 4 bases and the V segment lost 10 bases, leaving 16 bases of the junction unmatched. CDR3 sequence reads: CATLRRAGGLPDTQYF. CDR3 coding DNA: TGTGCCACCCTTCGTCGGGCGGGGGGCCTACCAGATACGCAGTATTTT.

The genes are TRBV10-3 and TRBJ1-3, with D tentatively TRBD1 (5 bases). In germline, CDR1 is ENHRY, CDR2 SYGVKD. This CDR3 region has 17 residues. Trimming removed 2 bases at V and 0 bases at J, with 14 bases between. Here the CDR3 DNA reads TGTGCCATCAGTGAGGTGGGAATCAGGGACTCTGGAAACACCATATATTTT. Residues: CAISEVGIRDSGNTIYF.

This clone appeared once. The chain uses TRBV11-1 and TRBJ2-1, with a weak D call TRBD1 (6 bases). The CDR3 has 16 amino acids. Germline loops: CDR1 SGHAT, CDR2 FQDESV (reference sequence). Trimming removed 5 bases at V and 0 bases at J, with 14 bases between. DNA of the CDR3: TGTGCCAGCAGCCCCAGGGGCTCCTACTCCTACAATGAGCAGTTCTTC. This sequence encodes CASSPRGSYSYNEQFF. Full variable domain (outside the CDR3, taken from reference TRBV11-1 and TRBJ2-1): EAEVAQSPRYKITEKSQAVAFWCDPISGHATLYWYRQILGQGPELLVQFQDESVVDDSQLPKDRFSAERLKGVDSTLKIQPAELGDSAMYLCASSPRGSYSYNEQFFGPGTRLTVL.

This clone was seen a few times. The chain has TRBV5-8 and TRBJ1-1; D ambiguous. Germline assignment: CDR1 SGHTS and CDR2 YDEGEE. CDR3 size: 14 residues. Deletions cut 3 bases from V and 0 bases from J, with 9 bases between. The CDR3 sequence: CASSSVTLNTEAFF. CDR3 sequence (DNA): TGTGCCAGCAGCTCCGTAACACTGAACACTGAAGCTTTCTTT.

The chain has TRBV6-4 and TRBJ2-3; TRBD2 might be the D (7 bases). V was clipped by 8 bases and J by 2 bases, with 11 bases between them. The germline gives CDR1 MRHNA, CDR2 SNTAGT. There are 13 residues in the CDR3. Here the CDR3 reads CASAGADTDTQYF. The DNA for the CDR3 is TGTGCCAGCGCGGGGGCCGACACAGATACGCAGTATTTT.

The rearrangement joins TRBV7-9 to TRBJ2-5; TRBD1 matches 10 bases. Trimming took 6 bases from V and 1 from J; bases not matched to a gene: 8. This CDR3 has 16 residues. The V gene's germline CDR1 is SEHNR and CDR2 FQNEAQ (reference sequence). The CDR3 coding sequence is TGTGCCAGCAGAAGTGACAGGGGGCAATTCCAAGAGACCCAGTACTTC. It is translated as CASRSDRGQFQETQYF.

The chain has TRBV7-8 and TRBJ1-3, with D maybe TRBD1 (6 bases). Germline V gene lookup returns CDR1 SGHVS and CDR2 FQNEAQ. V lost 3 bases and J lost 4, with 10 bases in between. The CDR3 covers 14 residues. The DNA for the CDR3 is TGTGCCAGCAGCTTCGGGGACAACGGAAACACCATATATTTT. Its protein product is CASSFGDNGNTIYF.

CDR3 in amino acids: CASSLSGTGYSGANVLTF. CDR3 coding DNA: TGTGCCAGCAGCCTGTCCGGGACAGGGTACTCTGGGGCCAACGTCCTGACTTTC. This chain connects TRBV3-1 (or the pseudogene TRBV3-2) to TRBJ2-6; 9 nucleotides match TRBD1. The V segment lost 4 bases and the J segment 0 bases; nucleotides outside the gene matches: 7. The germline CDR1 and CDR2 sequences are LGHDT and YNNKEL (reference sequence). CDR3 length: 18 residues.

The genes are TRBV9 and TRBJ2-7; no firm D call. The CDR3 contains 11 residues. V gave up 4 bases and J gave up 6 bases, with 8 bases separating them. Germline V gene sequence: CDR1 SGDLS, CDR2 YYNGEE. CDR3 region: CASSSTSEQYF. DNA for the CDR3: TGTGCCAGCAGCAGTACAAGCGAGCAGTACTTC.

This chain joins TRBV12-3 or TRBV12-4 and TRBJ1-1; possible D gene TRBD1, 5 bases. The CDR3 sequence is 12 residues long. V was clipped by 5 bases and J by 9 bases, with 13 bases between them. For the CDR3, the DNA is TGTGCCAGCAGTCCCTCTGGGGGGAAAGCTTTCTTT. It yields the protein CASSPSGGKAFF.

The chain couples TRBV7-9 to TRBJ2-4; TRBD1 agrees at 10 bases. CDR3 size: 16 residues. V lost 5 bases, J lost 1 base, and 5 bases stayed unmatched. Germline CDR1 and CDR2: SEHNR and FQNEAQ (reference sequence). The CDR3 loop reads CASSTRQGAAKNIQYF. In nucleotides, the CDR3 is TGTGCCAGCAGCACCAGACAGGGGGCTGCCAAAAACATTCAGTACTTC.

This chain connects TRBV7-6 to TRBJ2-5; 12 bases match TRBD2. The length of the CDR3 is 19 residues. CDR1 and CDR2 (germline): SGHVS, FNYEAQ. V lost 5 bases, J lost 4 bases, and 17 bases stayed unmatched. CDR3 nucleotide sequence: TGTGCCAGCAGCGTGGGGGCTAGCGGGGGGGTTAGCCCAAGAGAGACCCAGTACTTC. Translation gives CASSVGASGGVSPRETQYF.

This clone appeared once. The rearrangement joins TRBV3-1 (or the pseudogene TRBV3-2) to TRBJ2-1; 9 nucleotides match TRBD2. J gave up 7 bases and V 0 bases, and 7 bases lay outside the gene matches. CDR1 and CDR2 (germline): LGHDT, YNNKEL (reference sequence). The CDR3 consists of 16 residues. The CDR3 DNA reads TGTGCCAGCAGCCAAGATAGCGGGGGACCCGAAAATGAGCAGTTCTTC. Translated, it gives CASSQDSGGPENEQFF.

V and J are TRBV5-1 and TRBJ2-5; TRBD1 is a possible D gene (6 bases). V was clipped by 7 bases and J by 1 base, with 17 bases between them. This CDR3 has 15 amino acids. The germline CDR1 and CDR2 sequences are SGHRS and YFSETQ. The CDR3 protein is CASGQRGTPQETQYF. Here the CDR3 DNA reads TGCGCCAGCGGACAGAGAGGTACTCCCCAAGAGACCCAGTACTTC.

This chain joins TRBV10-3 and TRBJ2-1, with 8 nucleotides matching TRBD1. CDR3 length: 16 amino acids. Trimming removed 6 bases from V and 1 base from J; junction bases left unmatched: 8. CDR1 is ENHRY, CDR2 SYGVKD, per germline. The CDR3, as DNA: TGTGCCATCAGCCCCGGGACAGGTTTTTCCTACAATGAGCAGTTCTTC. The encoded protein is CAISPGTGFSYNEQFF.

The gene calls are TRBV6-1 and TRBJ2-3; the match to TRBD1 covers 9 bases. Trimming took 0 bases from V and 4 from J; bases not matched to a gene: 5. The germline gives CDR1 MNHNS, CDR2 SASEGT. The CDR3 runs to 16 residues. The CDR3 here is CASSEAWGTGPDTQYF. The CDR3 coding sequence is TGTGCCAGCAGTGAAGCGTGGGGGACAGGGCCAGATACGCAGTATTTT.

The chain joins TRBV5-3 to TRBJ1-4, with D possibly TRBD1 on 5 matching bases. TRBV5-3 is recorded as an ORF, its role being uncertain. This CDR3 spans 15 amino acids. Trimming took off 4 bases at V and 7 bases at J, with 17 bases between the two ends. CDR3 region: CARSRGDSGIEKLFF. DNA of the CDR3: TGTGCCAGAAGCCGAGGGGACTCTGGTATTGAAAAACTGTTTTTT.

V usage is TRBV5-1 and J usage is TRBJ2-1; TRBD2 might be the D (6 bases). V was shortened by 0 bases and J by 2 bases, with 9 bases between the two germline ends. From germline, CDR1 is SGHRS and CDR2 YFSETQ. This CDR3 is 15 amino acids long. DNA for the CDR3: TGCGCCAGCAGCTTGGAATCGGGGGCCTACAATGAGCAGTTCTTC. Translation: CASSLESGAYNEQFF.

The CDR3 sequence is CASNRGRNSPLHF. The CDR3 region has the DNA TGTGCCAGCAACAGGGGGAGGAATTCACCCCTCCACTTT. The chain couples TRBV9 to TRBJ1-6; TRBD1 aligns across 8 bases. This CDR3 has 13 amino acids. Looked up from germline, CDR1 is SGDLS and CDR2 is YYNGEE. With 6 bases clipped from V and 7 bases from J, the junction kept 3 bases outside the gene matches.

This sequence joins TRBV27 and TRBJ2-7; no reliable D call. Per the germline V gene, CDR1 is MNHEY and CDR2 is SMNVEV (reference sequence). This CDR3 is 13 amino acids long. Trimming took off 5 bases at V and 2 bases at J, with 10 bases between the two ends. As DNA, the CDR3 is TGTGCCAGCAGTCCCCGAGGCCCCTACGAGCAGTACTTC. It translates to CASSPRGPYEQYF.

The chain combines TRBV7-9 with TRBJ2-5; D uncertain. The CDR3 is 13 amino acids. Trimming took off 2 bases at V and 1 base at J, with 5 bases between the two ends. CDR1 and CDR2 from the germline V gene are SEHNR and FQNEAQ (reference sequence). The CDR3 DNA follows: TGTGCCAGCAGCTTAAACAGCCAAGAGACCCAGTACTTC. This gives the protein CASSLNSQETQYF.

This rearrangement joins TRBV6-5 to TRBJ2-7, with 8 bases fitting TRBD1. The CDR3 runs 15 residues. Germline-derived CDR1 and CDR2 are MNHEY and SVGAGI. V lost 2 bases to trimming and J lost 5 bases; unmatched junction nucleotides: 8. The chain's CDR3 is CASSYSRTGTHEQYF. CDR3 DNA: TGTGCCAGCAGTTACAGCCGGACAGGGACCCACGAGCAGTACTTC.

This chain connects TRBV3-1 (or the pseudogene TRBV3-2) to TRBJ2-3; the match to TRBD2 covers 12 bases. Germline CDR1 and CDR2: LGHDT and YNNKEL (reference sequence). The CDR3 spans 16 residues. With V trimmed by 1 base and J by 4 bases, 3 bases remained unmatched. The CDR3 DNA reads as TGTGCCAGCAGCCAAGCTAGCGGGGGGGCCGCAGATACGCAGTATTTT. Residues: CASSQASGGAADTQYF.

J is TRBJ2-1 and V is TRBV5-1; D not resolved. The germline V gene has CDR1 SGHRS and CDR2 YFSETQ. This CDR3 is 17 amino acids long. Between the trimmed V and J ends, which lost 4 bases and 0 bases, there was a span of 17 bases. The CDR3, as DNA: TGCGCCAGCAGCCCCCTTGGCGGATTCGACTCCTACAATGAGCAGTTCTTC. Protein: CASSPLGGFDSYNEQFF.